The 20 T cell receptor beta chains below all came from one sample that was sequenced in a study of response to subunit inactivated influenza vaccine. TCRdb ran MiXCR on the RT-PCR reads and lists one entry per CDR3 protein. The sample consists of 450,000 to 600,000 distinct CDR3 sequences, 6.5% to 8% of them appearing once. The specimen comprised PBMCs from blood, sampled roughly 24 months after vaccination. Every receptor here comes from a man between 50 and 70 years old who received an inactivated influenza vaccine.

V and J are TRBV5-6 and TRBJ2-1; the D gene is possibly TRBD1 (6 bases). The CDR3 sequence is 13 residues long. Trimming left V 5 bases short and J 8 bases short, with 14 bases between. Germline CDR1 SGHDT, CDR2 YYEEEE. The CDR3 DNA is TGTGCCAGCAGTTTACAGGGAACGGATGAGCAGTTCTTC. This codes for CASSLQGTDEQFF.

This clonotype turned up a few times. The rearrangement joins TRBV19 to TRBJ2-4; D might be TRBD2 (5 bases). This CDR3 spans 15 amino acids. V was clipped by 3 bases and J by 3 bases, with 12 bases between them. Germline loops: CDR1 LNHDA, CDR2 SQIVND (reference sequence). CDR3 bases: TGTGCCAGTAGTATCCTTGAGGGCGGCAAAAACATTCAGTACTTC. Its protein product is CASSILEGGKNIQYF.

This clonotype was counted at least ten times. The chain joins TRBV4-2 to TRBJ1-1; 7 positions match TRBD1. CDR1 is LGHNA, CDR2 YNFKEQ, per germline. V was pared by 1 base and J by 1 base, with 3 bases of the junction left unmatched. CDR3 size: 15 residues. CDR3 DNA sequence: TGTGCCAGCAGCCAAGGGTCAGGGGGGAACACTGAAGCTTTCTTT. It translates to CASSQGSGGNTEAFF.

This chain uses TRBV20-1 with TRBJ1-5; TRBD1 is a possible D gene (5 bases). The length of the CDR3 is 16 residues. CDR1 is DFQATT, CDR2 SNEGSKA, per germline (reference sequence). CDR3 nucleotides: TGCTGCGCTAGGCCGGCAGGGCTGTTGAGCAATCAGCCCCAGCATTTT. Protein sequence: CCARPAGLLSNQPQHF.

This clonotype was picked up a small number of times. V is TRBV20-1 and J is TRBJ2-7; 9 nucleotides align to TRBD1. The ends lost 6 bases at V and 4 bases at J; junction bases unmatched: 10. The CDR3 extends over 14 amino acids. CDR1 is DFQATT, CDR2 SNEGSKA, per germline (reference sequence). The CDR3 loop reads CSARLDRGWYEQYF. For the CDR3, the DNA is TGCAGTGCCAGGTTGGACAGGGGTTGGTACGAGCAGTACTTC.

The chain employs TRBV4-2 and TRBJ2-2; 12 bases agree with TRBD2. Germline CDR1 LGHNA, CDR2 YNFKEQ. Trimming removed 0 bases from V and 6 bases from J; junction bases left unmatched: 8. This CDR3 has 18 residues. The CDR3 region has the DNA TGTGCCAGCAGCCAAGATTTGGCTAGCGGGAGGGTATCCGGGGAGCTGTTTTTT. Translated: CASSQDLASGRVSGELFF.

Only a few counts were recorded for this clonotype. The rearrangement joins TRBV10-3 to TRBJ2-6; the match to TRBD1 covers 9 bases. Germline assignment: CDR1 ENHRY and CDR2 SYGVKD. V was clipped by 0 bases and J by 2 bases; unmatched bases: 5. The CDR3 runs 18 residues. The CDR3: CAISESRGQGAGANVLTF. The DNA of the CDR3 is TGTGCCATCAGTGAGTCGAGGGGACAGGGCGCTGGGGCCAACGTCCTGACTTTC.

The J gene is TRBJ2-3, the V gene TRBV4-2, with TRBD2 matching over 7 bases. Germline-derived CDR1 and CDR2 are LGHNA and YNFKEQ. The V and J ends lost 1 base and 3 bases, in that order; junction bases with no gene match: 7. CDR3 length: 16 residues. The chain's CDR3 is CASSQGRDYITDTQYF. DNA for the CDR3: TGTGCCAGCAGCCAAGGCAGGGACTACATAACAGATACGCAGTATTTT.

The chain uses TRBV11-2 and TRBJ2-5; TRBD1 matches at 7 bases. The V and J ends lost 5 bases and 4 bases, in that order; junction bases with no gene match: 7. Germline V CDR1 and CDR2: SGHAT, FQNNGV. This CDR3 spans 14 amino acids. CDR3 region: CASSLRDSTETQYF. The CDR3 nucleotides read TGTGCCAGCAGCCTTCGGGACAGTACAGAGACCCAGTACTTC. The full variable domain, with the rest looked up from reference TRBV11-2 and TRBJ2-5, is EAGVAQSPRYKIIEKRQSVAFWCNPISGHATLYWYQQILGQGPKLLIQFQNNGVVDDSQLPKDRFSAERLKGVDSTLKIQPAKLEDSAVYLCASSLRDSTETQYFGPGTRLLVL.

The chain has TRBV4-1 and TRBJ1-2; D perhaps matches TRBD1 (5 bases). The germline V gene encodes CDR1 MGHRA and CDR2 YSYEKL. The CDR3 totals 17 residues. V lost 0 bases, J lost 4 bases, and 18 bases lay in between. CDR3 residues: CASSQDTKFRVGYGYTF. CDR3 DNA sequence: TGCGCCAGCAGCCAAGATACGAAATTCAGGGTGGGCTATGGCTACACCTTC.

The rearrangement links TRBV7-8 to TRBJ1-1, with 10 bases lining up with TRBD1. This CDR3 spans 18 amino acids. In germline, CDR1 is SGHVS, CDR2 FQNEAQ. With 7 bases clipped from V and 5 bases from J, the junction kept 19 bases outside the gene matches. For the CDR3, the DNA is TGTGCCAGCAAAGGGACAGGGGCCGGAGGTTTATCTGTGACTGAAGCTTTCTTT. This translates into CASKGTGAGGLSVTEAFF.

This clonotype showed up many times. The J gene is TRBJ2-3, the V gene TRBV12-3 or TRBV12-4; TRBD2 matches at 8 bases. J was trimmed by 0 bases and V by 6 bases; bases with no gene match: 20. The CDR3 spans 20 residues. CDR3 sequence reads: CASRPGLGREAGGSTDTQYF. The CDR3 coding sequence is TGTGCCAGCAGGCCCGGCTTAGGCAGAGAGGCGGGGGGAAGCACAGATACGCAGTATTTT.

This clonotype occurred a few times. V usage is TRBV10-3 and J usage is TRBJ2-7; 7 positions match TRBD1. The V gene end was trimmed by 7 bases and the J gene end by 0 bases; junction bases not matched to a gene: 9. Germline V lookup: CDR1 ENHRY, CDR2 SYGVKD. The CDR3 totals 15 residues. CDR3 loop: CAINPGGLNSYEQYF. DNA for the CDR3: TGTGCCATCAACCCAGGGGGATTAAACTCCTACGAGCAGTACTTC.

This rearrangement joins TRBV20-1 to TRBJ2-5, with TRBD1 matching 7 bases. The CDR3 consists of 13 residues. CDR1 and CDR2 from the germline V gene are DFQATT and SNEGSKA (reference sequence). The ends lost 5 bases at V and 3 bases at J; junction bases unmatched: 6. The CDR3 coding sequence is TGCAGTGCTCTGGGTCAGGGGGAAGAGACCCAGTACTTC. Translating it yields CSALGQGEETQYF.

The CDR3 loop is CASSLQGVMNTEAFF. The CDR3 bases are TGTGCCAGCAGCCTCCAGGGGGTCATGAACACTGAAGCTTTCTTT. The V call is TRBV4-2, the J call TRBJ1-1, with TRBD1 matching 7 bases. J gave up 0 bases and V 4 bases, and 5 bases lay outside the gene matches. Per the germline V gene, CDR1 is LGHNA and CDR2 is YNFKEQ. The CDR3 sequence is 15 residues long.

This clonotype was counted once. The junction departs from germline at one end; a sequencing error may be responsible. V usage is TRBV5-1 and J usage is TRBJ1-3; a weak D match, TRBD1 (5 bases). The CDR3 contains 16 residues. CDR1 SGHRS and CDR2 YFSETQ come from the germline V gene. The CDR3 loop reads CASSLGRQFSGYTIYF. The CDR3, as DNA: TGCGCCAGCAGCTTGGGTAGACAGTTCTCTGGATACACCATATATTTT.

This clonotype was seen more than once but under ten times. The rearrangement links TRBV4-2 to TRBJ2-4; 9 bases fit TRBD1. This CDR3 is built from 16 residues. In germline, CDR1 is LGHNA, CDR2 YNFKEQ. Trimming took 5 bases from V and 2 from J; bases not matched to a gene: 7. CDR3 amino acids: CASSGGTGRSKNIQYF. The CDR3 DNA reads TGTGCCAGCAGCGGTGGGACAGGGAGATCCAAAAACATTCAGTACTTC.

Only a few counts were recorded for this clonotype. CDR3 loop: CATSDLNEETQYF. In DNA, the CDR3 is TGTGCCACCAGTGATTTGAACGAAGAGACCCAGTACTTC. V and J are TRBV24-1 and TRBJ2-5; D is uncertain. V dropped 0 bases and J dropped 3 bases, with 4 bases sitting between them. This CDR3 is built from 13 residues. The germline CDR1 and CDR2 sequences are KGHDR and SFDVKD.

The chain couples TRBV2 to TRBJ1-1; D uncertain. V was pared by 5 bases and J by 1 base, with 5 bases between. CDR3 length equals 12 residues. Germline CDR1 and CDR2: SNHLY and FYNNEI. CDR3 coding DNA: TGTGCCAGCAGTATTGAGAACACTGAAGCTTTCTTT. Translation: CASSIENTEAFF.

The table lists this clonotype with many counts. The chain couples TRBV15 to TRBJ1-5, with D possibly TRBD1 on 5 matching bases. The CDR3 runs 15 residues. Germline CDR1 reads LNHNV; CDR2 reads YYDKDF (reference sequence). V lost 5 bases and J lost 3, with 14 bases in between. CDR3: CATSLEGELNQPQHF. The CDR3 coding sequence is TGTGCCACCAGCCTTGAAGGGGAACTCAATCAGCCCCAGCATTTT.